The TCR beta chain under discussion was sequenced for a study of cytomegalovirus exposure and HLA in healthy donors (dated by TCRdb to the late 2010s). About the study as a whole: The 650 to 800 repertoires of the first cohort and the approximately 130 validation repertoires were produced on the same platform, according to a later analysis. The study was designed to test whether signatures of past pathogen exposure could be identified by cataloging public T cell receptors. A separate validation cohort of about 110 different subjects was used in addition to the 666-subject first cohort. High-throughput TCR immunosequencing, statistical association of individual TCRs with disease status, and machine learning were combined to predict cytomegalovirus infection status.

The donors were included in the validation cohort of over a hundred subjects, a group kept apart from the roughly 700-subject first cohort. The study at large found these results: According to the authors, the approach could potentially be generalized to other disease states and immunological phenotypes. Most TCR sequences were seen in very few donors, while some public TCRs were found in many individuals. In both the original and validation cohorts, the classifier was reported to diagnose cytomegalovirus status with high specificity and sensitivity. In vitro tests confirmed that a few of the cytomegalovirus-associated TCR beta chains recognize cytomegalovirus antigens. The validation cohort had no HLA typing available for a later analysis, so co-occurrence within that cohort was assessed over all 120 or so repertoires. Of the cluster scores, 90% to 95% were above 0 in a later analysis, which found that TCRs clustered in the first cohort also tended to co-occur in the 120 validation repertoires. A total of 150 or so TCR beta chains were listed by the study as associated with cytomegalovirus.

Preparation of the library involved the immunoSEQ multiplex PCR assay. As for the authors' bioinformatics: To diagnose cytomegalovirus status from the catalog of TCR beta chain sequences, a statistical classification framework was built. As stored in TCRdb, this immuneACCESS dataset retains in-frame rearrangements with V and J assigned. A fraction of the clones does not appear; measured against another copy, unresolved V genes explain less than half of the discrepancy, and the remainder lacks a known reason. V and J calls and clone size are copied from that table; D and trimming were computed from the DNA. In all, the sample holds about 160,000 clones, and around 96% of those were seen once. The ten largest clonotypes hold about 0.89% of the sample. Details on this clone: Its antigen is currently not known. Base qualities are not at hand, and no much larger clone is one base apart.

Counted from cysteine to phenylalanine, this CDR3 has 18 amino acids. Only the CDR3 part of the read is kept: 54 bases, read in frame from the first base. Here V drops 4 bases and J drops 0 bases, and the junction holds 11 bases not matched to any gene. According to the germline V gene, CDR1 reads SGHTS and CDR2 reads YDEGEE. The clonotype comes from a woman between 18 and 29 years old in good health and CMV-seronegative. The sequenced sample consisted of PBMCs. The chain links TRBV5-8 with TRBJ2-1, with 9 bases matching TRBD1. For the CDR3, the sequence is CASSAGQGIPRSYNEQFF. The nucleotides are TGTGCCAGCAGCGCGGGACAGGGAATCCCGCGCTCCTACAATGAGCAGTTCTTC.